This TCR beta chain was found in a study of shared clonotypes between healthy human individuals. Study-wide findings and caveats: When compared with the clonotypes that were shared by all four sorted-subset donors, the non-shared clonotypes turned out to have lower generation probabilities.

In the original processing: Without quality scores, immunoSEQ junctional reads could not be filtered like full-length reads. Measured with immunoSEQ multiplex PCR; TCRdb has only the in-frame clones, and not every one. The DNA was the basis for D and trimming; V, J and clone size are from that table. This sample has 900,000 to 1,200,000 clones, with 75% to 85% found just once. The CDR3 has 13 residues. The germline V and J ends were trimmed by 2 bases and 6 bases, with 8 bases remaining between them. The germline CDR1 and CDR2 sequences are MDHEN and SYDVKM. Of note for this clone: No antigen is known for it.

The sequence was collected from a man aged 18 to 29 in good health. Some clones in this sample may be carry-over from other donors' samples. Sequenced sample: memory CD4+ T cells from PBMCs. As for subset: CD45RA-negative fraction. The gene calls are TRBV28 and TRBJ1-5; the D is unclear. CDR3 DNA: TGTGCCAGCAGTTTAGATTGGGGTCAGCCCCAGCATTTT. It is translated as CASSLDWGQPQHF.